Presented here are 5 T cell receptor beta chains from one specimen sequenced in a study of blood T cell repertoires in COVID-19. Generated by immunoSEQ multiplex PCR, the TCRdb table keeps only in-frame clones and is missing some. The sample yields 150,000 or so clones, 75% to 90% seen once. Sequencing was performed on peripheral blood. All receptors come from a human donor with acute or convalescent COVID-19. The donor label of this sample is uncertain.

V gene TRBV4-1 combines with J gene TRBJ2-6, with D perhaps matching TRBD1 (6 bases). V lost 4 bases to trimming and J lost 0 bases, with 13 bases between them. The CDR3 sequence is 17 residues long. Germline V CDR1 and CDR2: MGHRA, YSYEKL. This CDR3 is CASSLRQDRSGANVLTF. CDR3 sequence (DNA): TGCGCCAGCAGCCTACGACAGGACCGCTCTGGGGCCAACGTCCTGACTTTC.

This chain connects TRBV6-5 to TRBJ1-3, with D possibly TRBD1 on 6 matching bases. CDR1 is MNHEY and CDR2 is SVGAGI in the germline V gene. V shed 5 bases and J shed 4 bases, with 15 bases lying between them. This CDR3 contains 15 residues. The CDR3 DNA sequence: TGTGCCAGCAGTACATCGCGGACAGAGGGAAACACCATATATTTT. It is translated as CASSTSRTEGNTIYF.

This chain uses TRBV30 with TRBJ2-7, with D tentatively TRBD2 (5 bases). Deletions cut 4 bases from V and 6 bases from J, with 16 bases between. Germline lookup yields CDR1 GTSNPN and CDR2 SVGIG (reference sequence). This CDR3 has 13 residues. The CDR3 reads CAWKDPGLGEQYF. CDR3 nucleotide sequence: TGTGCCTGGAAGGATCCGGGGTTAGGCGAGCAGTACTTC.

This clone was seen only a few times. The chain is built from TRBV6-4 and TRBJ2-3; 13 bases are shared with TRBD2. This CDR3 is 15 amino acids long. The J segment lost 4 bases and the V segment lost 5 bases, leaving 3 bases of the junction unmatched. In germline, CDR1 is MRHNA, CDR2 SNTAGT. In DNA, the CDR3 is TGTGCCAGCAGTCAACTAGCGGGGGGGCCAGATACGCAGTATTTT. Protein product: CASSQLAGGPDTQYF.

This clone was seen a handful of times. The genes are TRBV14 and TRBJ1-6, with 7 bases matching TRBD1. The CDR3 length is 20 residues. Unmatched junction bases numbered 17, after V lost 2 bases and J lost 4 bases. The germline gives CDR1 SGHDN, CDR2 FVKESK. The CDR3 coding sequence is TGTGCCAGCAGCCAACACAGGGGCCATGCCGGAGTCTCTTATAATTCACCCCTCCACTTT. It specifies CASSQHRGHAGVSYNSPLHF.